This TCR beta chain appears in the sequencing data of a study of blood T cells in healthy people across ages. Points from the study as a whole: Long-lived and aged donors differed, with more naive CD4+ cells and higher diversity in the long-lived. TCR beta diversity, measured per million T cells, fell in a roughly linear way with age. Strong correlation linked observed beta diversity and percent naive T cells. It was held that the diversity estimates obtained from one million T cells were underestimates.

It was with a sample-barcoded 5' primer and a J-beta primer mix that a second PCR of roughly 7 to 12 cycles was run. TCRdb ran MiXCR on the 5' RACE reads and lists one entry per CDR3 protein. The table lists over a million distinct CDR3 sequences, roughly 45% of them singletons. Germline-derived CDR1 and CDR2 are LGHDT and YNNKEL (reference sequence). This CDR3 spans 13 amino acids. The table lists this clonotype with a few counts. Its antigen is still unknown. At one of its ends the junction is not consistent with the germline gene, which may arise from a read error. The chain joins TRBV3-1 to TRBJ1-6; D is unclear. The sequence derives from a woman aged 60 to 75 in good health. Sequenced input: blood. The CDR3 is CASSQSPDSPPHF. CDR3 bases: TGTGCCAGCAGCCAAAGCCCGGATTCACCCCCCCACTTT.